The rows below give T cell receptor beta chains drawn from one sample of a study of shared clonotypes between healthy human individuals. Sequenced by immunoSEQ multiplex PCR; TCRdb stores in-frame clones only, minus some. The sample lists about 2.2 million clones; around 95% were seen once. Sequencing was done on a sample of naive CD8+ T cells from PBMCs. The receptor source for this set is a man aged 18 to 30 in good health. Some clones in this sample may be carry-over from other donors' samples. Both conserved end residues are part of each CDR3. The D gene is left open where the match is weak. Clone size is stated in some rows and not others, as once, few, many or a class when expanded.

TRBJ2-1 TRBV7-8 NA NA CASSQDNYNEQFF TGTGCCAGCAGTCAAGACAATTACAATGAGCAGTTCTTC
TRBJ2-1 TRBV9 NA NA CASSDHPREKSYNEQFF TGTGCCAGCAGCGACCATCCCAGGGAAAAGTCATACAATGAGCAGTTCTTC
TRBJ2-2 TRBV6-6 NA TRBD1 CASSIQNRGRTGELFF TGTGCCAGCAGCATACAGAACAGGGGGCGGACCGGGGAGCTGTTTTTT
TRBJ2-7 TRBV28 NA NA CASSLGGSYEQYF TGTGCCAGCAGTTTGGGGGGCTCCTACGAGCAGTACTTC
TRBJ2-7 TRBV29-1 NA NA CSVLTLGEQYF TGCAGCGTTCTCACCCTGGGGGAGCAGTACTTC
TRBJ2-1 TRBV9 NA TRBD2 CASSAPTLLAGGFDEQFF TGTGCCAGCAGCGCGCCCACCCTACTAGCGGGAGGGTTCGATGAGCAGTTCTTC
TRBJ1-1 TRBV7-6 NA NA CASSLGGRVGTEAFF TGTGCCAGCAGCTTAGGCGGGCGGGTCGGGACTGAAGCTTTCTTT
TRBJ2-1 TRBV11-2 NA TRBD1 CASSLGRDRGYNEQFF TGTGCCAGCAGCTTAGGCCGGGACAGGGGTTACAATGAGCAGTTCTTC
TRBJ1-5 TRBV6-5 NA NA CASSTGWGNQPQHF TGTGCCAGCAGTACAGGGTGGGGCAATCAGCCCCAGCATTTT
TRBJ2-7 TRBV11-1 NA TRBD2 CASSLTSGSYEQYF TGTGCCAGCAGCTTAACTAGCGGCAGCTACGAGCAGTACTTC
TRBJ1-1 TRBV6-6 NA NA CASSYGQMNTEAFF TGTGCCAGCAGTTACGGTCAGATGAACACTGAAGCTTTCTTT
TRBJ2-7 TRBV18 once NA CASSPVLEGEPYEQYF TGTGCCAGCTCACCCGTGTTGGAGGGAGAGCCCTACGAGCAGTACTTC
TRBJ1-4 TRBV27 NA NA CASRPGIGTNEKLFF TGTGCCAGCAGACCAGGCATAGGCACAAATGAAAAACTGTTTTTT
TRBJ1-1 TRBV28 NA NA CASSPRALTNTEAFF TGTGCCAGCAGCCCCCGGGCACTAACGAACACTGAAGCTTTCTTT